The clone carrying this TCR beta chain was seen a single time. The source of the sample is a study of shared clonotypes between healthy human individuals. The data were produced by immunoSEQ multiplex PCR, yet TCRdb's version contains in-frame clones alone and is incomplete. Of 700,000 or so clones in the sample, approximately 79% were seen once. CDR3 size: 13 residues. Trimming pared 4 bases from V and 5 bases from J, leaving 9 bases between. CDR1 is KGHSH, CDR2 LQKENI, per germline. The sequence was collected from a woman in her twenties or thirties in good health. The sample taken for sequencing was memory CD4+ T cells sorted from blood. Subset in this sample: CD45RA-negative fraction. The rearrangement links TRBV18 to TRBJ1-5; no definite D call. CDR3 DNA sequence: TGTGCCAGCTCACGGACGCCGGATCAGCCCCAGCATTTT. This codes for CASSRTPDQPQHF.